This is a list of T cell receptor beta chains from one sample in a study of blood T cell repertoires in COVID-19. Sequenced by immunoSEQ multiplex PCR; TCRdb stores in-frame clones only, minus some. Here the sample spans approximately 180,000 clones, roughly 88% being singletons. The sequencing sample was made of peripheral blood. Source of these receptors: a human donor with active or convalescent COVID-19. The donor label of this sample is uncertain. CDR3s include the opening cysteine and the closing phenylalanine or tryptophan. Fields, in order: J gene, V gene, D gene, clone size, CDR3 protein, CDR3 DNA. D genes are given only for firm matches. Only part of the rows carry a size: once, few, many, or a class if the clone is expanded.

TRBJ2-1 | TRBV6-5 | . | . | CASSLASLGGEQFF | TGTGCCAGCAGTTTAGCTAGCCTGGGGGGTGAGCAGTTCTTC
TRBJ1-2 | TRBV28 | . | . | CASSPGTGVVSYTF | TGTGCCAGCAGTCCCGGGACGGGGGTTGTGAGCTACACCTTC
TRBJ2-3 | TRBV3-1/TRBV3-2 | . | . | CASGLHTDTQYF | TGTGCCAGCGGGCTTCACACAGATACGCAGTATTTT
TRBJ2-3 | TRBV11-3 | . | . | CASSSGLGAGTDTQYF | TGTGCCAGCAGCTCGGGGCTGGGGGCAGGAACAGATACGCAGTATTTT
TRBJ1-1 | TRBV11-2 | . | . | CASSLDDGHGAFF | TGTGCCAGCAGCTTAGACGACGGACATGGAGCTTTCTTT
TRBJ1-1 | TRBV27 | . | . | CASSYWPGLNTEAFF | TGTGCCAGCAGTTATTGGCCGGGTCTGAACACTGAAGCTTTCTTT
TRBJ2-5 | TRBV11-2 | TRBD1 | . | CASSSTGERETQYF | TGTGCCAGCAGCTCGACAGGGGAGCGAGAGACCCAGTACTTC
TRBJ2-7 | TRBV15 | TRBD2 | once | CATSRGLATYEQYF | TGTGCCACCAGCAGGGGACTAGCAACCTACGAGCAGTACTTC
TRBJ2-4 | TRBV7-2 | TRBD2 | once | CASSPLAGGLTKNIQYF | TGTGCCAGCAGCCCCCTAGCGGGGGGGCTTACCAAAAACATTCAGTACTTC
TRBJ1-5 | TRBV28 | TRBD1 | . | CASSSPGGQGSNQPQHF | TGTGCCAGCAGTTCCCCGGGGGGACAGGGTAGCAATCAGCCCCAGCATTTT
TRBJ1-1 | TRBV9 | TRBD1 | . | CASSVSQGLNAEAFF | TGTGCCAGCAGCGTCTCACAGGGGTTAAACGCTGAAGCTTTCTTT
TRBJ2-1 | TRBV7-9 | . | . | CASRLTGVSYNEQFF | TGTGCCAGCAGGTTGACAGGTGTCTCCTACAATGAGCAGTTCTTC
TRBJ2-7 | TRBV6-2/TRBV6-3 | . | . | CANSSLANARKYF | TGTGCCAACAGTTCCCTAGCGAATGCTAGGAAGTACTTC
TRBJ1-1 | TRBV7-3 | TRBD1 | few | CASSATGGEAFF | TGTGCCAGCAGCGCAACAGGGGGCGAGGCTTTCTTT
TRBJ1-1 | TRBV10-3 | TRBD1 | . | CAIGRLTGGSNTEAFF | TGTGCCATCGGCCGGCTTACAGGGGGATCGAACACTGAAGCTTTCTTT
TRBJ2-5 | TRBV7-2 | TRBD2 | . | CASSFGQGRDQETQYF | TGTGCCAGCAGCTTTGGGCAAGGGAGGGACCAAGAGACCCAGTACTTC
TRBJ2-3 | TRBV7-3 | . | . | CASSFSRGEDTQYF | TGTGCCAGCAGCTTTTCCAGGGGAGAAGATACGCAGTATTTT
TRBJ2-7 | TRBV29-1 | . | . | CSGTGTHEQYF | TGCAGCGGTACAGGGACCCACGAGCAGTACTTC
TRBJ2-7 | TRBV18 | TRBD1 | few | CASSQTTGGGDEQYF | TGTGCCAGCTCACAAACTACAGGGGGCGGCGACGAGCAGTACTTC
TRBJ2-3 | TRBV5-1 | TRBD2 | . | CASSVVAGFTDTQYF | TGCGCCAGCAGCGTTGTAGCGGGTTTCACAGATACGCAGTATTTT
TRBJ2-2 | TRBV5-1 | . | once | CASSWAGTNTGELFF | TGCGCCAGCAGCTGGGCTGGGACAAACACCGGGGAGCTGTTTTTT
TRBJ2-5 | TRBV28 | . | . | CASSPRDWQETQYF | TGTGCCAGCAGTCCCAGGGATTGGCAAGAGACCCAGTACTTC
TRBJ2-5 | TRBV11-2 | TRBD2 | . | CASSSRTSFGTQYF | TGTGCCAGCAGCTCCAGGACTAGCTTCGGGACCCAGTACTTC
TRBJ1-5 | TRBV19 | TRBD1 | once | CASSTLSRGYQPQHF | TGTGCCAGTAGTACACTTTCCAGGGGGTATCAGCCCCAGCATTTT
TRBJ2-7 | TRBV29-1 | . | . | CSVTRQVDLHEQYF | TGCAGCGTTACCCGACAGGTCGACCTCCACGAGCAGTACTTC
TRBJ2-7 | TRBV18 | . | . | CASSPPEREIGLYEQYF | TGTGCCAGCTCACCACCGGAACGGGAAATAGGGCTCTACGAGCAGTACTTC
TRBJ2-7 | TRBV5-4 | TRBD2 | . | CASSPRGVHEQYF | TGTGCCAGCAGTCCCCGGGGGGTCCACGAGCAGTACTTC
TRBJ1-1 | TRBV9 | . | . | CASSPRDTEAFF | TGTGCCAGCAGCCCTCGGGACACTGAAGCTTTCTTT
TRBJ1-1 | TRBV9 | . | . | CASSVAPAGSGELFEAFF | TGTGCCAGCAGCGTAGCTCCCGCCGGATCGGGGGAATTATTTGAAGCTTTCTTT
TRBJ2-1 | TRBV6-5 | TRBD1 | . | CASNPIRGPPNEQFF | TGTGCCAGCAACCCAATTAGGGGGCCCCCCAATGAGCAGTTCTTC
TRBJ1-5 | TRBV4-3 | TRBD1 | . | CASSQGTGIRQPQHF | TGCGCCAGCAGCCAAGGGACAGGGATCCGTCAGCCCCAGCATTTT
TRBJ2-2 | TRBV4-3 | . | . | CASSQDLNAGELFF | TGCGCCAGCAGCCAAGATCTAAACGCCGGGGAGCTGTTTTTT
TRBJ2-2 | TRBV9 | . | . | CASSSYSVGELFF | TGTGCCAGCAGCTCATATTCGGTCGGGGAGCTGTTTTTT
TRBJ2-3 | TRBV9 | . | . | CASSGDSNTQYF | TGTGCCAGCAGCGGAGACAGCAATACGCAGTATTTT
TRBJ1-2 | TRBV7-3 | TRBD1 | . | CASSKGQILNYGYTF | TGTGCCAGCAGCAAGGGACAGATTCTGAACTATGGCTACACCTTC
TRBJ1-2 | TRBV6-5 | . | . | CASKRGIYTF | TGTGCCAGCAAAAGGGGCATTTACACCTTC
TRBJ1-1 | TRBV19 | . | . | CASNHRHNTEAFF | TGTGCCAGTAACCACCGACACAACACTGAAGCTTTCTTT
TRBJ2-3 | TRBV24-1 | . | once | CATSDFGGPDTQYF | TGTGCCACCAGTGATTTTGGAGGGCCAGATACGCAGTATTTT
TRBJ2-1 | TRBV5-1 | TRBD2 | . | CASSLGGRDNEQFF | TGCGCCAGCAGCTTGGGCGGGAGGGACAATGAGCAGTTCTTC
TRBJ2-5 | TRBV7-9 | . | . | CASSLAGGQRSGQYF | TGTGCCAGCAGCTTAGCGGGCGGGCAGAGAAGTGGCCAGTACTTC
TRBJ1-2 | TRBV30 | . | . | CAWSVGGGYTF | TGTGCCTGGAGTGTGGGGGGTGGCTACACCTTC
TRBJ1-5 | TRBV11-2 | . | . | CASSSLSQGKGPQHF | TGTGCCAGCAGCTCGCTATCCCAGGGAAAGGGGCCCCAGCATTTT
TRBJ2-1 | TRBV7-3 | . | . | CASSRGLYNEQFF | TGTGCCAGCAGCCGAGGACTATACAATGAGCAGTTCTTC
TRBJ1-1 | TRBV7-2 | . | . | CASSFGQVIRSEAFF | TGTGCCAGCAGCTTCGGCCAGGTTATCAGATCTGAAGCTTTCTTT
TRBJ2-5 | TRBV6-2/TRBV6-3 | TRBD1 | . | CASSYVKRGRPREETQYF | TGTGCCAGCAGTTATGTTAAGAGGGGGCGCCCACGTGAAGAGACCCAGTACTTC
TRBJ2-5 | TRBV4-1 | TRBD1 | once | CASSQGGQGQETQYF | TGCGCCAGCAGCCAAGGTGGACAGGGGCAAGAGACCCAGTACTTC
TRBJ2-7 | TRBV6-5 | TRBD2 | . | CASSYGGVGEQYF | TGTGCCAGCAGTTACGGGGGGGTGGGCGAGCAGTACTTC
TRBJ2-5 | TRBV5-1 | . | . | CASSPVPGQETQYF | TGCGCCAGCAGTCCCGTTCCGGGGCAAGAGACCCAGTACTTC